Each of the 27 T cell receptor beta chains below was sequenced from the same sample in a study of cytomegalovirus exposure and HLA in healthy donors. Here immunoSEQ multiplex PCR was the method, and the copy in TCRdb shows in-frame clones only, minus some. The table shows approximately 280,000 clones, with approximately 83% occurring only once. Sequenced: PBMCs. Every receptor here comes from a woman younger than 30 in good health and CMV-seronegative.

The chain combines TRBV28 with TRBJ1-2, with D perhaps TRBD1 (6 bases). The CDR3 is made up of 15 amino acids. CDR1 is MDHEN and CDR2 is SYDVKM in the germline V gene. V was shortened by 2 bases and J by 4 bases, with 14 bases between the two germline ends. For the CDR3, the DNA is TGTGCCAGCAGTTTAGGGGCAGGGGCGCTCTATGGCTACACCTTC. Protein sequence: CASSLGAGALYGYTF.

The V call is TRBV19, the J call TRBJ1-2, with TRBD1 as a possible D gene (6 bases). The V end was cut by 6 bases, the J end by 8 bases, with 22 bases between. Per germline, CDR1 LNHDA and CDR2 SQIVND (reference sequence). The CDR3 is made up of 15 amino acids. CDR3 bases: TGTGCCAGTAGGGGGATAGGGGGAAAGGGGAGCGGCTACACCTTC. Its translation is CASRGIGGKGSGYTF.

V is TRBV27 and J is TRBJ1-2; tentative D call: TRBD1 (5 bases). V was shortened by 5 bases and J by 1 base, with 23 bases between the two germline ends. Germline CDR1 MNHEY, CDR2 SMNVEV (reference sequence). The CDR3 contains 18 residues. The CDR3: CASSPTLSRRGINYGYTF. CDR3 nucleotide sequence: TGTGCCAGCAGTCCCACTCTGAGTCGGCGGGGCATTAACTATGGCTACACCTTC.

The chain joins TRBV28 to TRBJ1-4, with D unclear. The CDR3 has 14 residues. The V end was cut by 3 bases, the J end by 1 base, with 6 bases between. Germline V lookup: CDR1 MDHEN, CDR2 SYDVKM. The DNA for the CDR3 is TGTGCCAGCAGTTTTGAGGGAACTAATGAAAAACTGTTTTTT. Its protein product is CASSFEGTNEKLFF.

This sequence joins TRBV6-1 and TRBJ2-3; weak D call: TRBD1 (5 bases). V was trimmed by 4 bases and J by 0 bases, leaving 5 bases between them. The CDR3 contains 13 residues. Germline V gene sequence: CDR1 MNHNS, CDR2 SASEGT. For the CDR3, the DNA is TGTGCCAGCAGTGGGGGCAGCACAGATACGCAGTATTTT. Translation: CASSGGSTDTQYF.

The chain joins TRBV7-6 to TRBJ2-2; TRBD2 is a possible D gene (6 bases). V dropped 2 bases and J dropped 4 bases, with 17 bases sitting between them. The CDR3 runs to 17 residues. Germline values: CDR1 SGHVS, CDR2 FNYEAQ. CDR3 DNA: TGTGCCAGCAGCTTACTTCCCCTAGCGTCGGGCACCGGGGAGCTGTTTTTT. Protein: CASSLLPLASGTGELFF.

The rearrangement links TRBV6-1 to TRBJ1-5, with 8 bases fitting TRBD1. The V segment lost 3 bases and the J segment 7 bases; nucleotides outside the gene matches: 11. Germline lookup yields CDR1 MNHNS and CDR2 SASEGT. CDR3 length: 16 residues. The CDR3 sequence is CASSDLQGARGQPQHF. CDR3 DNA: TGTGCCAGCAGTGATCTGCAGGGGGCGCGTGGCCAGCCCCAGCATTTT.

As DNA, the CDR3 is TGCGCCAGCAGCTTGGCCGGACAAAGCTCCTACAATGAGCAGTTCTTC. It translates to CASSLAGQSSYNEQFF. The V call is TRBV5-1, the J call TRBJ2-1, with D tentatively TRBD1 (5 bases). V lost 0 bases, J lost 0 bases, and 10 bases lay in between. Germline loops: CDR1 SGHRS, CDR2 YFSETQ. The CDR3 runs 16 residues.

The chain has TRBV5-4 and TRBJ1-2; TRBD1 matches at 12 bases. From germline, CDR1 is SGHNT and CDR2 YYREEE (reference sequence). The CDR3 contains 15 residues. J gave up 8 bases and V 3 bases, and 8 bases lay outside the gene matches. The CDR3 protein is CASSWGTGGAMGYTF. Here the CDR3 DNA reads TGTGCCAGCAGCTGGGGGACAGGGGGCGCGATGGGCTACACCTTC.

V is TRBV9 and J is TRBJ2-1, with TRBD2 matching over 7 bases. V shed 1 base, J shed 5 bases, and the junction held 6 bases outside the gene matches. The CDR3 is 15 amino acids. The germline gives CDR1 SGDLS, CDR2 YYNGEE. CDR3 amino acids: CASSVTGGADNEQFF. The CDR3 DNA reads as TGTGCCAGCAGCGTAACGGGAGGAGCGGACAATGAGCAGTTCTTC.

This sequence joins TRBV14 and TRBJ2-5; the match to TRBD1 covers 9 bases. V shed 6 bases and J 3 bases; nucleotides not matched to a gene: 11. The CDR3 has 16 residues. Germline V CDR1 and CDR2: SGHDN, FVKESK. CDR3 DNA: TGTGCCAGCAGTGGGTCAGGGACAGGGAAAGAAGAGACCCAGTACTTC. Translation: CASSGSGTGKEETQYF.

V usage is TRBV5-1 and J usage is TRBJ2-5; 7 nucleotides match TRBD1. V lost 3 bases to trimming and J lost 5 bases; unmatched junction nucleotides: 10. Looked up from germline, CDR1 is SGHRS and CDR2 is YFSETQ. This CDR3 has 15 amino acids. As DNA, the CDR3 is TGCGCCAGCAGCTCCGGACAGGCTCCATCGGAGACCCAGTACTTC. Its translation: CASSSGQAPSETQYF.

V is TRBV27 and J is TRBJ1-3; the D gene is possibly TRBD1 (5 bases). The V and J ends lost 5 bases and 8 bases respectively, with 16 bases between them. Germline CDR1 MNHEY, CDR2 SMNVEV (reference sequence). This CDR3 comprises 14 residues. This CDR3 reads CASSDPGLRDTIYF. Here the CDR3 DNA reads TGTGCCAGCAGTGATCCAGGTCTCAGGGACACCATATATTTT.

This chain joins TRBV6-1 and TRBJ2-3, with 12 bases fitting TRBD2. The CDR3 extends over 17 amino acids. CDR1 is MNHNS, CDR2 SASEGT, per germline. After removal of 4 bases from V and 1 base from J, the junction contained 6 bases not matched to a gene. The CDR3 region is CASSARTSGIGTDTQYF. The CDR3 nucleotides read TGTGCCAGCAGTGCTCGGACTAGCGGGATTGGCACAGATACGCAGTATTTT.

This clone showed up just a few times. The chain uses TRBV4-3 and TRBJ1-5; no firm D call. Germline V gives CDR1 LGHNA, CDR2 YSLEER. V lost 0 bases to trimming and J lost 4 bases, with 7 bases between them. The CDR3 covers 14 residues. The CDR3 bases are TGCGCCAGCAGCCAAGATGAGAGAAATCAGCCCCAGCATTTT. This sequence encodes CASSQDERNQPQHF.

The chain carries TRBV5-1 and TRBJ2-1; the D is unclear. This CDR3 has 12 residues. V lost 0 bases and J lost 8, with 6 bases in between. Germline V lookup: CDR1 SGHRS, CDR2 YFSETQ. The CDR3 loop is CASSLDSHEQFF. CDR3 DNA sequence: TGCGCCAGCAGCTTGGATAGCCATGAGCAGTTCTTC.

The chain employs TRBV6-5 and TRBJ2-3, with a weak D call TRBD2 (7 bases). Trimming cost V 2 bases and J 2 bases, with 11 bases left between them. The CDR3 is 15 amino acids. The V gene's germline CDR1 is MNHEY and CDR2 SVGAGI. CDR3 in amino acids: CASSYGGAATDTQYF. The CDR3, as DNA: TGTGCCAGCAGTTACGGGGGGGCCGCCACAGATACGCAGTATTTT.

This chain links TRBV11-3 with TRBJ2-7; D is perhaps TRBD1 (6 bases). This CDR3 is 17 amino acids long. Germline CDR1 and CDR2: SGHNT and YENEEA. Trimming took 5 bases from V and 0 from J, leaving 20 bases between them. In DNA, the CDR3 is TGTGCCAGCAGCCCTACGGCCTCAGGGACATTCTCCTACGAGCAGTACTTC. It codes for CASSPTASGTFSYEQYF.

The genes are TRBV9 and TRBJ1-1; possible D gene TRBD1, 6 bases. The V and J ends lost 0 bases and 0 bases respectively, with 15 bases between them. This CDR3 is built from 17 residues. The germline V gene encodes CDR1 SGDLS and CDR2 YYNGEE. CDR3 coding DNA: TGTGCCAGCAGCGTAGCTACGGACAGAATTGTGAACACTGAAGCTTTCTTT. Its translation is CASSVATDRIVNTEAFF. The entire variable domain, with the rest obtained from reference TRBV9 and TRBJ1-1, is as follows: DSGVTQTPKHLITATGQRVTLRCSPRSGDLSVYWYQQSLDQGLQFLIQYYNGEERAKGNILERFSAQQFPDLHSELNLSSLELGDSALYFCASSVATDRIVNTEAFFGQGTRLTVV.

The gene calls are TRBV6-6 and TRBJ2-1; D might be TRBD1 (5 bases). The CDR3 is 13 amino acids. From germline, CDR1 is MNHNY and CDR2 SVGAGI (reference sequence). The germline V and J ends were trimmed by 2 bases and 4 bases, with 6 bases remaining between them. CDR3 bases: TGTGCCAGCAGTTACCCAGGGTACAATGAGCAGTTCTTC. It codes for CASSYPGYNEQFF.

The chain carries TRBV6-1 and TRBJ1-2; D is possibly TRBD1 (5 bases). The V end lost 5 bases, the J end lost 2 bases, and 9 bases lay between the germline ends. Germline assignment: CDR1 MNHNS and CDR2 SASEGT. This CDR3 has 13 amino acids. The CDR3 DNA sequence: TGTGCCAGCAGTCACACAGGAAACTATGGCTACACCTTC. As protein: CASSHTGNYGYTF.

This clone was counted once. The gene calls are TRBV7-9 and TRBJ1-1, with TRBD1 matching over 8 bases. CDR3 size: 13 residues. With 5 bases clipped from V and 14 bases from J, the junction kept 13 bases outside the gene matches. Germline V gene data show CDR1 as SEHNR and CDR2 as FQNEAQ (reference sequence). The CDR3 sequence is CASSDDPRGLWFF. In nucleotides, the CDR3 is TGTGCCAGCAGCGATGATCCCAGGGGGCTATGGTTCTTT.

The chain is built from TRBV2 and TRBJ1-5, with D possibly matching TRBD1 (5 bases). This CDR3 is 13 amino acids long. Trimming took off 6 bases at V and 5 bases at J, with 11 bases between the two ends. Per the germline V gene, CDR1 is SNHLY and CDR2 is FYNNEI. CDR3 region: CASSPGLDQPQHF. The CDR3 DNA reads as TGTGCCAGCAGCCCAGGGTTGGATCAGCCCCAGCATTTT.

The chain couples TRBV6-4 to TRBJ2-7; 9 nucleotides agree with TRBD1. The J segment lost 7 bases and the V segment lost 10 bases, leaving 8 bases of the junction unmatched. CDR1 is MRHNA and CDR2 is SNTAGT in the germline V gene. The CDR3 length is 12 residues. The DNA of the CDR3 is TGTGCCATCCAACAGGGGGCGCGTGAGCAGTACTTC. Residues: CAIQQGAREQYF.

The CDR3 DNA sequence: TGCAGCGTGGCCCCTATAAGGGGAGAGACCCAGTACTTC. Protein: CSVAPIRGETQYF. This chain uses TRBV29-1 with TRBJ2-5; a possible D gene is TRBD1 (5 bases). The CDR3 is 13 residues long. Per germline, CDR1 SQVTM and CDR2 ANQGSEA. V was shortened by 6 bases and J by 4 bases, with 15 bases between the two germline ends.

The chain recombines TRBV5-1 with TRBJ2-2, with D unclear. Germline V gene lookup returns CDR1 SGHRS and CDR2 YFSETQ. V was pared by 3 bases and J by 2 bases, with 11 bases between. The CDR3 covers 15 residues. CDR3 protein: CASSSDGYNTGELFF. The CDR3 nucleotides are TGCGCCAGCAGCTCCGACGGGTATAACACCGGGGAGCTGTTTTTT. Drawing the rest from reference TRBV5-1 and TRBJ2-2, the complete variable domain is KAGVTQTPRYLIKTRGQQVTLSCSPISGHRSVSWYQQTPGQGLQFLFEYFSETQRNKGNFPGRFSGRQFSNSRSEMNVSTLELGDSALYLCASSSDGYNTGELFFGEGSRLTVL.

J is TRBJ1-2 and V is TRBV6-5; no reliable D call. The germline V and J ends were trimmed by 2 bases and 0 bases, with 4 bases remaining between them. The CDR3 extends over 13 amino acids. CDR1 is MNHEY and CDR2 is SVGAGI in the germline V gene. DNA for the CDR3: TGTGCCAGCAGTTACACAGCTAACTATGGCTACACCTTC. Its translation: CASSYTANYGYTF.